This is a list of T cell receptor beta chains from one sample in a study of CD8+CD57+ T cells in acquired aplastic anemia. TCRdb reanalysed the reads using MiXCR and keeps one entry per CDR3 protein. Altogether about 170,000 distinct CDR3 sequences are present, about 60% being singletons, with the ten largest covering roughly 42%. Sample: sorted CD4+, CD8+, or CD8+CD57+ T cells (not recorded which) from PBMCs. These receptors were collected from a human donor in good health. Each CDR3 is given without its conserved first and last residue. Size values are once, few and many counts, or a class for expanded clones, and some rows have none.

once | TRBJ2-6 | TRBV4-1 | ASSQDRGSGANVLT
. | TRBJ1-1 | TRBV20-1 | SARAGDRNTEAF
few | TRBJ2-1 | TRBV24-1 | ATSEPGQGAYNEQF
. | TRBJ1-2 | TRBV6-5 | ASSYDGTPGGNYGYT
. | TRBJ1-1 | TRBV28 | ASSFAGTEAF
. | TRBJ2-3 | TRBV7-7 | ASSLEGRSDTQY
. | TRBJ2-7 | TRBV2 | ASSAEYEQY
. | TRBJ2-7 | TRBV6-6 | ASSHVLAGATNYEQY
many | TRBJ2-7 | TRBV13 | ASSPHGGSYEQY
once | TRBJ1-1 | TRBV25-1 | ASSPGRTEAF
many | TRBJ2-1 | TRBV14 | ASSQDSSGSAYNEQF
many | TRBJ2-3 | TRBV25-1 | ASSESGLAVTDTQY
. | TRBJ2-5 | TRBV7-9 | ASSLRNSQETQY
many | TRBJ2-2 | TRBV20-1 | SARSLRDLDEESTGELF
. | TRBJ2-5 | TRBV6-5 | ASRQSGLLETRY
many | TRBJ2-7 | TRBV27 | ASSFAGQTYEQY
. | TRBJ2-1 | TRBV20-1 | SARRLADSYNEQF
. | TRBJ2-7 | TRBV12-3/TRBV12-4 | ASSHRGLAYEQY
. | TRBJ1-5 | TRBV7-9 | ASSLGAGHDQPQH
. | TRBJ2-7 | TRBV20-1 | SARSGTALYEQY
. | TRBJ2-5 | TRBV7-8 | AVEGGGRARETQY
. | TRBJ2-7 | TRBV6-4 | ASSDGRGRQY
many | TRBJ2-3 | TRBV11-3 | ASKEGKGRVEDTQY
. | TRBJ2-1 | TRBV15 | ATSRGSFGTVDYNEQF